This T cell receptor (beta chain) was captured in a study of patients and donors after allogeneic stem cell transplantation. After removal of 5 bases from V and 4 bases from J, the junction contained 5 bases not matched to a gene. CDR1 and CDR2 (germline): SEHNR, FQNEAQ (reference sequence). The CDR3 sequence is 15 residues long. TCRdb reprocessed the RT-PCR reads with MiXCR, giving one entry per CDR3 protein. Altogether over 150,000 distinct CDR3 sequences are present, about 32% being singletons, with the ten largest covering around 3%. This chain links TRBV7-9 with TRBJ1-6; 7 nucleotides agree with TRBD1. The sample comprised blood, either unsorted or a sorted T cell fraction (not recorded which). This clonotype was sampled from a human donor who was either an allogeneic HSCT recipient or a stem cell or donor lymphocyte infusion donor (not recorded which). It is not recorded whose cells these are; they may come from a transplant donor. The CDR3 reads CASSRPGQYNSPLHF. The DNA of the CDR3 is TGTGCCAGCAGCCGACCGGGACAGTATAATTCACCCCTCCACTTT.